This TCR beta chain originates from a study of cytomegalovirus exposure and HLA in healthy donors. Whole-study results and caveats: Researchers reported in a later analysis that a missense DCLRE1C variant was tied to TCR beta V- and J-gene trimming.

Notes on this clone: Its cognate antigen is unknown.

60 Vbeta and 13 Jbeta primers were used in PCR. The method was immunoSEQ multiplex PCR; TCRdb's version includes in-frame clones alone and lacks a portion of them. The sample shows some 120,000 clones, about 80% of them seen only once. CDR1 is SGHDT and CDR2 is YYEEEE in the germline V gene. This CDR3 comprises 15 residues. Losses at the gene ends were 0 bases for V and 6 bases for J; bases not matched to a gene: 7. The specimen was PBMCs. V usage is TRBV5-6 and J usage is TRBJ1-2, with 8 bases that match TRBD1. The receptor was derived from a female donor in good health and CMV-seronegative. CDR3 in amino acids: CASSLEQGGINGYTF. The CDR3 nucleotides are TGTGCCAGCAGCTTGGAACAGGGGGGGATTAATGGCTACACCTTC.